This entry features one TCR beta chain sequence. As originally analysed: Estimation of nucleated cell counts was performed using reference gene primer amplification. TCRdb keeps only in-frame clones here, not all; method: immunoSEQ multiplex PCR. V and J calls plus clone size are reproduced from that table; the DNA served to infer D and trimming. Altogether more than 300,000 clones are present, more than 75% being singletons, with the ten largest covering about 6.3%. These data belong to a study of blood T cell repertoires in COVID-19. As for the study in general: Some COVID-19 samples were acute and others convalescent; all came from the United States, Italy and Spain. Sample material is recorded as cDNA or gDNA derived from T cells, B-cell-depleted T cells, or PBMCs.

Seattle researchers signed up patients amid active infection and tracked them longitudinally. The sequence came from a woman aged 50 to 65 with COVID-19, enrolled during active disease. Sample: peripheral blood.

The CDR3 DNA is TGTGCCAGCAGCCGTTGGACTAGCTCTCGAGAGACCCAGTACTTC. This encodes CASSRWTSSRETQYF. The chain joins TRBV7-2 to TRBJ2-5; 8 bases match TRBD2. CDR3 length: 15 amino acids. V shed 5 bases and J 4 bases; nucleotides not matched to a gene: 9. Per the germline V gene, CDR1 is SGHTA and CDR2 is FQGNSA.